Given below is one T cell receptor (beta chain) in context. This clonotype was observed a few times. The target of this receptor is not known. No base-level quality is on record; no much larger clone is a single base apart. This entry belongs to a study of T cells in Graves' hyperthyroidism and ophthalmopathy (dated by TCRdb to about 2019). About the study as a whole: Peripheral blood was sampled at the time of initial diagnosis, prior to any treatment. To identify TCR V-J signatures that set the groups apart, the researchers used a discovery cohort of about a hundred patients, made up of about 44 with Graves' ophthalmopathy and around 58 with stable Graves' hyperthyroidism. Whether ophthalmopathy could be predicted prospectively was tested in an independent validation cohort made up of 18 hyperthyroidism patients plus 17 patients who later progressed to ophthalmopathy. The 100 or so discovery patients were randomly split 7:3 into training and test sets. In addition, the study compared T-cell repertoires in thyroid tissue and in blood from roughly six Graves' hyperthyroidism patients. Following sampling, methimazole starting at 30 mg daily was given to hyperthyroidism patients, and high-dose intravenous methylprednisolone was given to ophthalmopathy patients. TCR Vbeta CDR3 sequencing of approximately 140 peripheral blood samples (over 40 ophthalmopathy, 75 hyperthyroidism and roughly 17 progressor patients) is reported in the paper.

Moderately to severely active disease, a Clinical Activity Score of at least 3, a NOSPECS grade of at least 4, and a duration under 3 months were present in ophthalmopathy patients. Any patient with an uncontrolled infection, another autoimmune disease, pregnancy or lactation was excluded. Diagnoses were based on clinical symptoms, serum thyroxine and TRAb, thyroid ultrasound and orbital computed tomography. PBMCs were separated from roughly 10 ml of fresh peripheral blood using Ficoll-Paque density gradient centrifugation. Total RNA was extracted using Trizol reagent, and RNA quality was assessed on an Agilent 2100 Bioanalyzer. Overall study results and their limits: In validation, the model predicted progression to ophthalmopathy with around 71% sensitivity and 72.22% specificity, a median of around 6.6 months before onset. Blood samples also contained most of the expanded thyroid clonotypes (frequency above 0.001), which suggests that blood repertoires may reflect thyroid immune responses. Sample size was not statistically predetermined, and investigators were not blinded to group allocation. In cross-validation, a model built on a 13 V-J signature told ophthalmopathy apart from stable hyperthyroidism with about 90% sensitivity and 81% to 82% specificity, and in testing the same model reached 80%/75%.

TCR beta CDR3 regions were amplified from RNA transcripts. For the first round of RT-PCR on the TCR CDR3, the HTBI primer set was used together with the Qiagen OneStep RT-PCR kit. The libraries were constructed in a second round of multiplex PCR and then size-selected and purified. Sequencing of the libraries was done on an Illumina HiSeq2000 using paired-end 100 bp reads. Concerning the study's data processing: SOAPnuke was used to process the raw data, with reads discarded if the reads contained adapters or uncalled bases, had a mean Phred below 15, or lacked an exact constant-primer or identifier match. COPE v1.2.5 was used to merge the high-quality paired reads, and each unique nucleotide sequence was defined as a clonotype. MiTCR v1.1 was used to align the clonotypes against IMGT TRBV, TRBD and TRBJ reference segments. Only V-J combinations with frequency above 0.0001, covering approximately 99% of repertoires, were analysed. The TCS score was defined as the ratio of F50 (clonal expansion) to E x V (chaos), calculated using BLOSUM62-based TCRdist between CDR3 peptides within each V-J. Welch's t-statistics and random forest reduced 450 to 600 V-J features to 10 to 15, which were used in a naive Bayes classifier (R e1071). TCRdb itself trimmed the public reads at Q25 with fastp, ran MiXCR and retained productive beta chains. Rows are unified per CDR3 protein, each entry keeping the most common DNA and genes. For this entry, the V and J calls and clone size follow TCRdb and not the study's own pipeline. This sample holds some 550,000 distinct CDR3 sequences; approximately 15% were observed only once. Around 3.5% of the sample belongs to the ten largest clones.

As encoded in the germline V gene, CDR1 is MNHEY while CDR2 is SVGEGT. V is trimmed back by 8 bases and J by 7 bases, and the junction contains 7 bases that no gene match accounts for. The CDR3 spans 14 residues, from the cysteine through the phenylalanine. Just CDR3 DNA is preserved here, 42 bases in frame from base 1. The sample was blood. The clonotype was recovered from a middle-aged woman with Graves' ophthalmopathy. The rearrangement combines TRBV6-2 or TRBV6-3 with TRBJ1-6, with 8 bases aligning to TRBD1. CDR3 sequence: CASVDRAWNSPLHF. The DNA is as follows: TGTGCCAGCGTGGACAGGGCGTGGAATTCACCCCTCCACTTT.